These 11 T cell receptor beta chains were sequenced from one sample in a study of shared clonotypes between healthy human individuals. TCRdb's table, derived via immunoSEQ multiplex PCR, lists solely in-frame clones and lacks some. Of 2.3 million or so clones in the sample, roughly 93% were seen once. Input material: naive CD4+ T cells from PBMCs. The subset denotes: CD45RA+ positively selected. These receptor sequences come from a young man in good health. Some clones in this sample may be carry-over from other donors' samples.

The V call is TRBV7-8, the J call TRBJ1-5, with 8 nucleotides matching TRBD1. The CDR3 spans 16 residues. J gave up 7 bases and V 5 bases, and 13 bases lay outside the gene matches. Per the germline V gene, CDR1 is SGHVS and CDR2 is FQNEAQ. The CDR3 DNA reads TGTGCCAGCAGCGAAACGACAGGGGCCGACGGGCAGCCCCAGCATTTT. Residues: CASSETTGADGQPQHF.

The chain uses TRBV7-2 and TRBJ2-1; D tentatively fits TRBD1 or TRBD2 (5 bases each). The CDR3 covers 14 residues. The germline V gene encodes CDR1 SGHTA and CDR2 FQGNSA. Trimming pared 4 bases from V and 3 bases from J, leaving 10 bases between. CDR3: CASSWGNSYNEQFF. Written as DNA, the CDR3 is TGTGCCAGCAGCTGGGGGAATAGCTACAATGAGCAGTTCTTC.

The chain links TRBV11-2 to TRBJ2-4, with a weak D call TRBD1 (7 bases). V shed 1 base and J shed 10 bases, with 14 bases lying between them. The CDR3 runs to 14 residues. Germline CDR1 is SGHAT and CDR2 is FQNNGV. CDR3 loop: CASSLVRGVVIQYF. CDR3 DNA sequence: TGTGCCAGCAGCTTAGTCAGGGGGGTCGTTATTCAGTACTTC.

The V call is TRBV10-2, the J call TRBJ1-1; 9 nucleotides match TRBD1. Germline V CDR1 and CDR2: WSHSY, SAAADI. Trimming at V came to 8 bases and at J to 3 bases, leaving 10 bases not matched to a gene. CDR3 length: 15 residues. The CDR3 DNA reads TGCGCCAGCCTTATTGTGGGGACAGGGCACACTGAAGCTTTCTTT. Residues: CASLIVGTGHTEAFF.

With respect to this clone: The sample has other DNA sequences that encode this CDR3 too. This sequence joins TRBV6-5 and TRBJ2-6; D may be TRBD1 (5 bases). The germline V gene encodes CDR1 MNHEY and CDR2 SVGAGI. The ends were cut back, 6 bases at V and 0 bases at J, with 9 bases in the middle. CDR3 length: 15 residues. The CDR3 loop reads CASRRQYSGANVLTF. DNA of the CDR3: TGTGCCAGCAGGCGACAGTACTCTGGGGCCAACGTCCTGACTTTC.

This clone has a handful of counts. This rearrangement joins TRBV30 to TRBJ1-5; tentatively, D is TRBD1 (5 bases). V shed 2 bases and J shed 3 bases, with 11 bases lying between them. Germline V gene data show CDR1 as GTSNPN and CDR2 as SVGIG (reference sequence). This CDR3 has 14 amino acids. Written as DNA, the CDR3 is TGTGCCTGGAGTCCAGGGATGAACAATCAGCCCCAGCATTTT. It is translated as CAWSPGMNNQPQHF.

The chain has TRBV19 and TRBJ1-2, with 8 positions matching TRBD1. Germline V gene data show CDR1 as LNHDA and CDR2 as SQIVND (reference sequence). The CDR3 runs to 15 residues. J lost 3 bases, V lost 8 bases, and 11 bases had no gene match. CDR3 nucleotide sequence: TGTGCCAGTGAACCTCGGACAGGGAAGGACTATGGCTACACCTTC. It specifies CASEPRTGKDYGYTF. Variable domain in full (rest from reference TRBV19 and TRBJ1-2): DGGITQSPKYLFRKEGQNVTLSCEQNLNHDAMYWYRQDPGQGLRLIYYSQIVNDFQKGDIAEGYSVSREKKESFPLTVTSAQKNPTAFYLCASEPRTGKDYGYTFGSGTRLTVV.

The V and J genes are TRBV6-6 and TRBJ2-3; D is ambiguous. This CDR3 is 16 amino acids long. Trimming took 6 bases from V and 6 from J, leaving 22 bases between them. Germline V lookup: CDR1 MNHNY, CDR2 SVGAGI (reference sequence). CDR3 in amino acids: CASSPSPGLHEDTQYF. As DNA, the CDR3 is TGTGCCAGCAGCCCTTCCCCGGGTCTCCATGAGGATACGCAGTATTTT.

The chain recombines TRBV5-4 with TRBJ1-3; D not certain. The CDR3 sequence is 16 residues long. The V end lost 4 bases, the J end lost 0 bases, and 14 bases lay between the germline ends. CDR1 and CDR2 (germline): SGHNT, YYREEE (reference sequence). This CDR3 is CASSETGPRSGNTIYF. The DNA for the CDR3 is TGTGCCAGCAGCGAGACTGGACCCCGCTCTGGAAACACCATATATTTT. Complete variable domain (other parts from reference TRBV5-4 and TRBJ1-3): ETGVTQSPTHLIKTRGQQVTLRCSSQSGHNTVSWYQQALGQGPQFIFQYYREEENGRGNFPPRFSGLQFPNYSSELNVNALELDDSALYLCASSETGPRSGNTIYFGEGSWLTVV.

About this clone: This sample includes further DNA sequences coding for the same CDR3. Here the CDR3 DNA reads TGCGCCAGCAGCCCCGGACTGAGCACAGATACGCAGTATTTT. Translating it yields CASSPGLSTDTQYF. J is TRBJ2-3 and V is TRBV10-1; tentatively, D is TRBD2 (5 bases). Trimming removed 6 bases at V and 0 bases at J, with 10 bases between. The V gene's germline CDR1 is WNHNN and CDR2 SYGVQD (reference sequence). The CDR3 is made up of 14 amino acids.

The chain is built from TRBV27 and TRBJ1-5; D may be TRBD1 (5 bases). Germline CDR1 MNHEY, CDR2 SMNVEV (reference sequence). V lost 1 base, J lost 5 bases, and 24 bases lay in between. This CDR3 is 19 amino acids long. The CDR3 here is CASSLFGPDSRGIYQPQHF. CDR3 DNA sequence: TGTGCCAGCAGTTTATTTGGGCCAGACAGCCGGGGGATTTATCAGCCCCAGCATTTT.